The entry below gives a single T cell receptor beta chain sequence along with its context. Antigen: not known. This specimen belongs to a study of T cell responses to AZD1222 COVID-19 vaccine. Study-level points and caveats: Unmutated variant regions are reportedly targeted by nearly half of spike-specific TCRs. It was only six AZD1222 recipients who were seropositive at baseline.

The assay was immunoSEQ multiplex PCR, and TCRdb's table has in-frame clones only and misses some. Here the sample spans approximately 100,000 clones, approximately 90% being singletons. Pooling was applied to second doses at about 4 or about 12 weeks. The CDR3 is made up of 12 amino acids. J lost 4 bases, V lost 7 bases, and 4 bases had no gene match. The V gene's germline CDR1 is SGHRS and CDR2 YFSETQ. The TCR was taken from an adult who received the AZD1222 COVID-19 vaccine. The chain employs TRBV5-1 and TRBJ2-5, with 7 bases aligning to TRBD1. Sequences were derived from peripheral blood, sampled 28 days after the second AZD1222 dose. The CDR3 region has the DNA TGCGCCAGCGGGACAGAGGGAGAGACCCAGTACTTC. It translates to CASGTEGETQYF.